A single sample is the source of the 30 T cell receptor beta chains below, sequenced in a study of cytomegalovirus exposure and HLA in healthy donors. This PCR relied on a set of 60 Vbeta primers and 13 Jbeta primers. TCRdb keeps only in-frame clones here, not all; method: immunoSEQ multiplex PCR. Here the sample spans some 98,000 clones, roughly three quarters being singletons. Sequenced sample: PBMCs. These receptor sequences come from a man between 40 and 49 years old in good health and CMV-seronegative.

V and J are TRBV4-3 and TRBJ1-2, with 7 bases lining up with TRBD1. Germline assignment: CDR1 LGHNA and CDR2 YSLEER. The trim removed 3 bases at V and 4 bases at J, leaving 11 bases unmatched. CDR3 length equals 16 residues. CDR3 nucleotide sequence: TGCGCCAGCAGCCATCTTTCCGGGACAGTTGTCTATGGCTACACCTTC. Translating it yields CASSHLSGTVVYGYTF.

Here the CDR3 DNA reads TGTGCCAGTAGCCAGGACAGTTCATTCTATGGCTACACCTTC. Translating gives CASSQDSSFYGYTF. The rearrangement uses TRBV19 and TRBJ1-2; TRBD1 might be the D (6 bases). This CDR3 spans 14 amino acids. The V gene lost 6 bases and the J gene lost 4 bases, with 15 bases spanning the gap. Germline-derived CDR1 and CDR2 are LNHDA and SQIVND (reference sequence).

The V call is TRBV5-4, the J call TRBJ1-6; the D gene is possibly TRBD1 (5 bases). V was pared by 4 bases and J by 0 bases, with 17 bases between. Germline CDR1 SGHNT, CDR2 YYREEE (reference sequence). The CDR3 totals 18 residues. CDR3 protein: CASSLRTQQSSYNSPLHF. The CDR3 DNA is TGTGCCAGCAGCCTCCGGACACAACAGAGCTCCTATAATTCACCCCTCCACTTT.

This sequence joins TRBV9 and TRBJ2-7; TRBD2 matches 7 bases. Germline loops: CDR1 SGDLS, CDR2 YYNGEE. V was clipped by 4 bases and J by 0 bases; unmatched bases: 13. The CDR3 is made up of 17 amino acids. The CDR3 loop is CASSPNLGGMNSYEQYF. CDR3 sequence (DNA): TGTGCCAGCAGCCCGAACCTGGGGGGGATGAACTCCTACGAGCAGTACTTC.

The chain combines TRBV29-1 with TRBJ1-6, with 7 bases lining up with TRBD1. The germline CDR1 and CDR2 sequences are SQVTM and ANQGSEA. Trimming cost V 4 bases and J 7 bases; bases outside gene matches: 4. The CDR3 loop spans 13 amino acids. CDR3 DNA sequence: TGCAGCGTTGGGGGGACAGCGAATTCACCCCTCCACTTT. This gives the protein CSVGGTANSPLHF.

The chain recombines TRBV18 with TRBJ2-7, with 7 bases aligning to TRBD1. V gave up 1 base and J gave up 1 base; unmatched junction bases: 7. This CDR3 spans 16 amino acids. Germline V lookup: CDR1 KGHSH, CDR2 LQKENI. The CDR3, as DNA: TGTGCCAGCTCACCACTGGCAGGGGGAACGTCCTACGAGCAGTACTTC. Amino acids: CASSPLAGGTSYEQYF.

The chain employs TRBV4-2 and TRBJ2-6; 12 bases line up with TRBD1. This CDR3 region has 20 residues. After removal of 3 bases from V and 1 base from J, the junction contained 10 bases not matched to a gene. Germline CDR1 LGHNA, CDR2 YNFKEQ. This chain's CDR3 is CASSQDFTGQGASGANVLTF. CDR3 DNA: TGTGCCAGCAGCCAGGATTTTACGGGACAGGGGGCTTCTGGGGCCAACGTCCTGACTTTC.

V is TRBV4-1 and J is TRBJ2-2; D perhaps matches TRBD2 (7 bases). In germline, CDR1 is MGHRA, CDR2 YSYEKL. V was pared by 4 bases and J by 4 bases, with 10 bases between. The CDR3 covers 14 residues. The CDR3 sequence is CASSLAGATGELFF. The CDR3 DNA reads TGCGCCAGCAGCCTCGCGGGGGCCACCGGGGAGCTGTTTTTT.

V and J are TRBV5-1 and TRBJ1-4; 9 bases agree with TRBD1. This CDR3 is 14 amino acids long. V dropped 5 bases and J dropped 16; count of bases not matched to a gene: 15. CDR1 and CDR2 from the germline V gene are SGHRS and YFSETQ. CDR3 nucleotide sequence: TGCGCCAGCAGTAAACAGGGGGCCGATGAAAAGCCGTTTTTT. Its translation is CASSKQGADEKPFF.

This clone was picked up one time. This chain joins TRBV2 and TRBJ2-2; D perhaps matches TRBD1 (5 bases). The V end lost 4 bases, the J end lost 3 bases, and 12 bases lay between the germline ends. The CDR3 runs to 15 residues. Germline V gene sequence: CDR1 SNHLY, CDR2 FYNNEI. The CDR3 nucleotides are TGTGCCAGCAGTGCGGTGACAGCCGACACCGGGGAGCTGTTTTTT. Its protein is CASSAVTADTGELFF.

The chain has TRBV4-3 and TRBJ2-3; TRBD2 is a possible D gene (5 bases). The germline V gene has CDR1 LGHNA and CDR2 YSLEER. Trimming removed 0 bases from V and 2 bases from J, with 9 bases in between. This CDR3 contains 15 residues. This CDR3 reads CASSQDPRDTDTQYF. The CDR3 DNA is TGCGCCAGCAGCCAAGACCCCCGGGACACAGATACGCAGTATTTT.

The chain recombines TRBV28 with TRBJ2-7, with a weak D call TRBD1 (7 bases). Germline lookup yields CDR1 MDHEN and CDR2 SYDVKM. The CDR3 length is 14 residues. The V and J ends lost 6 bases and 6 bases respectively, with 18 bases between them. CDR3 in amino acids: CASRGAGQLCEQYF. Here the CDR3 DNA reads TGTGCCAGCAGGGGCGCGGGACAGTTATGCGAGCAGTACTTC.

This clone was picked up a small number of times. The chain combines TRBV28 with TRBJ2-1; 10 nucleotides line up with TRBD1. CDR1 MDHEN and CDR2 SYDVKM come from the germline V gene. With V trimmed by 5 bases and J by 11 bases, 15 bases remained unmatched. The CDR3 totals 16 residues. The CDR3 nucleotides read TGTGCCAGCAGTGAACCGGGACAGGGGAGGCTGGTCCAGCAGTTCTTC. Translation: CASSEPGQGRLVQQFF.

CDR3 amino acids: CGGGEGYGYTF. The CDR3 region has the DNA TGCGGGGGGGGAGAGGGTTATGGCTACACCTTC. The chain couples TRBV29-1 to TRBJ1-2; D is perhaps TRBD1 (5 bases). CDR3 length equals 11 residues. Germline V gene sequence: CDR1 SQVTM, CDR2 ANQGSEA.

The chain combines TRBV30 with TRBJ1-4; perhaps TRBD1 as D (5 bases). Trimming left V 7 bases short and J 0 bases short, with 18 bases between. The CDR3 runs to 16 residues. Germline loops: CDR1 GTSNPN, CDR2 SVGIG (reference sequence). The chain's CDR3 is CASGVIQHATNEKLFF. The CDR3 coding sequence is TGTGCCTCGGGGGTTATTCAGCATGCAACTAATGAAAAACTGTTTTTT.

The genes are TRBV7-9 and TRBJ1-4, with TRBD1 matching over 9 bases. CDR1 is SEHNR and CDR2 is FQNEAQ in the germline V gene (reference sequence). The CDR3 spans 15 residues. J was trimmed by 8 bases and V by 4 bases; bases with no gene match: 8. Here the CDR3 reads CASSSGQGVEEKLFF. Written as DNA, the CDR3 is TGTGCCAGCAGCTCGGGACAGGGAGTAGAGGAAAAACTGTTTTTT.

The J gene is TRBJ1-1, the V gene TRBV7-2; D is unclear. CDR3 length equals 13 residues. Germline-derived CDR1 and CDR2 are SGHTA and FQGNSA. V was cut by 2 bases and J by 4 bases, with 8 bases left in between. CDR3 protein: CASSLHLLTEAFF. CDR3 nucleotides: TGTGCCAGCAGCTTACATTTACTCACTGAAGCTTTCTTT.

The chain employs TRBV28 and TRBJ2-3; 8 nucleotides match TRBD2. This CDR3 is 13 amino acids long. Looked up from germline, CDR1 is MDHEN and CDR2 is SYDVKM. V lost 7 bases, J lost 6 bases, and 6 bases stayed unmatched. The CDR3 is CASTDGGGDTQYF. The CDR3 bases are TGTGCCAGCACCGATGGCGGGGGGGATACGCAGTATTTT.

This chain links TRBV4-3 with TRBJ2-2; 8 bases are shared with TRBD1. Germline V gene sequence: CDR1 LGHNA, CDR2 YSLEER. CDR3 size: 14 residues. Losses at the gene ends were 0 bases for V and 8 bases for J; bases not matched to a gene: 2. The CDR3 region has the DNA TGCGCCAGCAGCCAAGACCAGGGGGCAGGGGAGCTGTTTTTT. As protein: CASSQDQGAGELFF.

The chain links TRBV2 to TRBJ1-2, with D uncertain. CDR3 length equals 12 residues. V was cut by 8 bases and J by 1 base, with 8 bases left in between. Germline assignment: CDR1 SNHLY and CDR2 FYNNEI. This CDR3 is CASVRDNYGYTF. In DNA form, the CDR3 reads TGTGCCAGCGTGCGGGATAACTATGGCTACACCTTC. The variable domain in full, with the rest retrieved from reference TRBV2 and TRBJ1-2, is EPEVTQTPSHQVTQMGQEVILRCVPISNHLYFYWYRQILGQKVEFLVSFYNNEISEKSEIFDDQFSVERPDGSNFTLKIRSTKLEDSAMYFCASVRDNYGYTFGSGTRLTVV.

The CDR3 nucleotides read TGTGCCAGCAGCTGGGGACAGGGGCATTACGAGCAGTACTTC. Protein: CASSWGQGHYEQYF. The chain joins TRBV7-2 to TRBJ2-5; TRBD1 matches at 10 bases. The DNA end favors TRBJ2-7, so the J call may be wrong. Germline V gene lookup returns CDR1 SGHTA and CDR2 FQGNSA. This CDR3 has 14 amino acids.

Remarks on this clone: Additional DNA sequences in this sample encode the identical CDR3. The chain is built from TRBV5-1 and TRBJ1-1, with a weak D call TRBD1 (6 bases). Germline-derived CDR1 and CDR2 are SGHRS and YFSETQ. This CDR3 contains 16 residues. V lost 3 bases and J lost 2, with 17 bases in between. Here the CDR3 DNA reads TGCGCCAGCAGCTCGTCCACAGGGTGGCCTAACACTGAAGCTTTCTTT. Amino acid sequence: CASSSSTGWPNTEAFF.

The V call is TRBV19, the J call TRBJ2-1; 9 nucleotides agree with TRBD2. Germline V lookup: CDR1 LNHDA, CDR2 SQIVND (reference sequence). The J segment lost 10 bases and the V segment lost 7 bases, leaving 8 bases of the junction unmatched. CDR3 length: 13 amino acids. CDR3 nucleotide sequence: TGTGCCAGTACCGCGGGGGGGCAGGGGGAGCAGTTCTTC. It codes for CASTAGGQGEQFF.

The rearrangement uses TRBV6-5 and TRBJ2-2, with 7 bases that match TRBD2. CDR3 length: 14 residues. Germline loops: CDR1 MNHEY, CDR2 SVGAGI. The V and J ends lost 9 bases and 3 bases, in that order; junction bases with no gene match: 7. The CDR3 region has the DNA TGTGCCAGTTCCAGGGCGGGAGACACCGGGGAGCTGTTTTTT. Residues: CASSRAGDTGELFF.

The chain has TRBV19 and TRBJ1-2, with D possibly being TRBD1 (6 bases). This CDR3 has 11 residues. The germline CDR1 and CDR2 sequences are LNHDA and SQIVND (reference sequence). V lost 7 bases to trimming and J lost 7 bases, with 10 bases between them. In nucleotides, the CDR3 is TGTGCCAGTACCACAGGGTTTGGCTACACCTTC. This encodes CASTTGFGYTF. The whole variable domain, remainder taken from reference TRBV19 and TRBJ1-2, is DGGITQSPKYLFRKEGQNVTLSCEQNLNHDAMYWYRQDPGQGLRLIYYSQIVNDFQKGDIAEGYSVSREKKESFPLTVTSAQKNPTAFYLCASTTGFGYTFGSGTRLTVV.

The CDR3 sequence is CAVGGAGAQETQYF. The CDR3 DNA reads as TGTGCCGTGGGGGGAGCGGGGGCACAAGAGACCCAGTACTTC. The chain carries TRBV19 and TRBJ2-5, with 8 bases identical to TRBD2. Germline assignment: CDR1 LNHDA and CDR2 SQIVND (reference sequence). This CDR3 comprises 14 residues. Losses at the gene ends were 11 bases for V and 2 bases for J; bases not matched to a gene: 10.

The chain couples TRBV7-2 to TRBJ2-7; TRBD1 agrees at 9 bases. This CDR3 spans 14 amino acids. Trimming removed 3 bases from V and 4 bases from J; junction bases left unmatched: 4. CDR1 and CDR2 (germline): SGHTA, FQGNSA. The CDR3 coding sequence is TGTGCCAGCAGCTTTGGCGGACAGGGGTACGAGCAGTACTTC. Protein: CASSFGGQGYEQYF.

V and J are TRBV7-3 and TRBJ1-1; unclear D gene. There are 13 residues in the CDR3. Germline CDR1 is SGHTA and CDR2 is FQGTGA. The V end was cut by 7 bases, the J end by 10 bases, with 19 bases between. CDR3 bases: TGTGCCAGCATCGGCGGGCCCGAAGGTTCAGCTTTCTTT. Translation: CASIGGPEGSAFF.

This sequence joins TRBV20-1 and TRBJ1-1; no clear D. V gave up 3 bases and J gave up 7 bases, with 9 bases separating them. Germline V gives CDR1 DFQATT, CDR2 SNEGSKA (reference sequence). CDR3 length: 11 residues. CDR3 nucleotide sequence: TGCAGTGCTAGTCCCGAGCATGAAGCTTTCTTT. It specifies CSASPEHEAFF.

This clone was found a few times. CDR3 protein: CASSIAGQGRSRMNTEAFF. CDR3 sequence (DNA): TGTGCCAGTAGTATAGCTGGACAGGGAAGATCCCGGATGAACACTGAAGCTTTCTTT. This chain uses TRBV19 with TRBJ1-1; 8 positions match TRBD1. Germline CDR1 and CDR2: LNHDA and SQIVND (reference sequence). This CDR3 has 19 residues. J lost 0 bases, V lost 1 base, and 13 bases had no gene match.